This T cell receptor (beta chain) was recovered during a study of blood T cell repertoires in COVID-19 (dated by TCRdb to the early 2020s). In the study overall: Samples from collaborators originated in the United States, Italy and Spain and spanned both the acute and convalescent phases of COVID-19. The prospective study material was composed of cDNA or gDNA derived from T cells, B-cell-depleted T cells, or PBMCs. The samples were drawn from two sources: the first 160 participants of the ongoing ImmuneRACE study, and fewer than 1,500 subjects contributed by 6 global collaborators. The repertoires were made available in a free public database intended to serve as a resource for research on the immune response to SARS-CoV-2. A de-identified subject ID, COVID-19 status, age in years and sex were almost always included in the sample metadata. Where available, HLA class I and class II types were obtained from metadata supplied by the sample provider rather than from assay-based typing. Deeply sampled blood TCRbeta repertoires from subjects exposed to, actively infected with, or recovered from COVID-19 were included in the dataset.

Each collaborating institution followed its own protocols to collect whole blood in K2EDTA tubes. For TCRbeta analysis, collaborator samples were shipped as frozen whole blood, as isolated PBMCs, or as DNA extracted from either sample type. The investigation overall reported the following: How much clinical and demographic metadata was included differed by source and by participant, and the metadata was provided uncurated.

The immunoSEQ Assay, a bias-controlled multiplex PCR, was used to amplify TCRbeta CDR3 regions from genomic DNA. Per the original workflow: The number of nucleated cells in each sample was estimated from the amplification of reference gene primers within the assay. To quantify the absolute abundance of each unique TCRbeta CDR3 rearrangement, sequence reads were collapsed and filtered. For each sample, productive Simpson clonality was calculated by taking the square root of Simpson's diversity index across productive rearrangements. Held by TCRdb, this immuneACCESS table contains in-frame sequences only and omits some clones. Under half of the omission traces to an unresolved V gene where checked; the cause of the rest is unknown. From that table come the V and J calls and clone size; the DNA was used to work out D and trimming. In all, the sample holds some 200,000 clones, and around 86% of those were seen once. The ten top clones hold about 6% of the sample.

Of note for this clone: Its binding antigen is unknown. Base qualities are missing; no much larger clone stands one base away.

The sequenced sample consisted of peripheral blood. The TCR comes from an elderly man with acute or convalescent COVID-19.

The nucleotide sequence is TGTGCCAGCAGTGATAGAGCGGGAGTTAACCACAATGAGCAGTTCTTC. Translated, this gives CASSDRAGVNHNEQFF. Here the chain combines TRBV6-4 and TRBJ2-1, with TRBD2 identical over 8 junction bases. From the cysteine through the phenylalanine, the CDR3 covers 16 amino acids. CDR3 DNA is the only sequence kept; it has 48 bases, read in frame from the first base. CDR1 and CDR2 are read off the germline V gene as MRHNA and SNTAGT. Trimming accounts for 3 bases at V and 5 bases at J, while the number of junction bases matched to no gene is 9.